The 28 T cell receptor beta chains in this list originate from one sample, sequenced in a study of metastatic and nonmetastatic thyroid tumors. TCRdb re-processed the PCR reads through MiXCR. Of some 12,000 clones listed, less than 30% are singletons. Not a single patient had been given any form of treatment at any point before undergoing thyroid surgery. Sequences were obtained from tumor tissue. Every receptor here comes from a female donor with papillary thyroid cancer or a benign thyroid nodule (not recorded which). Some clones in this sample may be carry-over from other donors' samples.

This clone was counted a few times. DNA of the CDR3: TGTGCCAGCTCCTCATGGACAGGGGGCAATGAGCAGTTCTTC. Translated, it gives CASSSWTGGNEQFF. The chain couples TRBV28 to TRBJ2-1, with 10 bases matching TRBD1. This CDR3 comprises 14 residues. Germline V gene sequence: CDR1 MDHEN, CDR2 SYDVKM. V was pared by 8 bases and J by 6 bases, with 7 bases of the junction left unmatched.

The rearrangement uses TRBV28 and TRBJ2-2, with D maybe TRBD1 (6 bases). The CDR3 runs to 15 residues. V lost 6 bases to trimming and J lost 2 bases, with 13 bases between them. CDR1 and CDR2 (germline): MDHEN, SYDVKM. CDR3 bases: TGTGCCAGCAGGACCGGGACATTAAACACCGGGGAGCTGTTTTTT. This translates into CASRTGTLNTGELFF.

V and J are TRBV5-1 and TRBJ2-7, with D unresolved. The V and J ends lost 4 bases and 7 bases respectively, with 12 bases between them. The CDR3 has 12 residues. CDR1 SGHRS and CDR2 YFSETQ come from the germline V gene. Here the CDR3 reads CASSRGTGEQYF. The CDR3 DNA reads as TGCGCCAGCAGCCGAGGAACCGGGGAGCAGTACTTC.

This clone came up a few times. The genes are TRBV6-1 and TRBJ2-1; D perhaps matches TRBD1 (5 bases). V was trimmed by 7 bases and J by 0 bases, leaving 13 bases between them. CDR1 and CDR2 (germline): MNHNS, SASEGT. The CDR3 extends over 15 amino acids. In nucleotides, the CDR3 is TGTGCCAGCACTCCCCGACAGAGCTCCTACAATGAGCAGTTCTTC. It yields the protein CASTPRQSSYNEQFF.

J is TRBJ2-1 and V is TRBV2, with 10 bases identical to TRBD2. The ends lost 4 bases at V and 4 bases at J; junction bases unmatched: 10. CDR1 is SNHLY and CDR2 is FYNNEI in the germline V gene. The CDR3 has 17 residues. The CDR3, as DNA: TGTGCCAGCAGTGCAGTTTCTAGCGGGAGACAGTACAATGAGCAGTTCTTC. Translating gives CASSAVSSGRQYNEQFF.

Only a few counts were recorded for this clone. The chain links TRBV28 to TRBJ2-7; D perhaps matches TRBD1 (6 bases). V lost 6 bases and J 0 bases, leaving 15 bases between the germline ends. Germline values: CDR1 MDHEN, CDR2 SYDVKM. The CDR3 runs to 15 residues. In nucleotides, the CDR3 is TGTGCCAGCAGACCTGGACAGCCGACCTCCTACGAGCAGTACTTC. It yields the protein CASRPGQPTSYEQYF.

This chain uses TRBV6-1 with TRBJ1-5; D remains ambiguous. Germline V gives CDR1 MNHNS, CDR2 SASEGT. Deletions cut 0 bases from V and 4 bases from J, with 1 base between. This CDR3 is built from 12 residues. As DNA, the CDR3 is TGTGCCAGCAGTGAAGCTAATCAGCCCCAGCATTTT. It specifies CASSEANQPQHF.

This clone was counted ten times or more. A much larger clone lies a single base off, so this may be a read error. The same CDR3 also results from other DNA sequences found in this sample. V and J are TRBV11-3 and TRBJ2-7, with D tentatively TRBD2 (5 bases). Germline lookup yields CDR1 SGHNT and CDR2 YENEEA. The V gene lost 8 bases and the J gene lost 2 bases, with 16 bases spanning the gap. The CDR3 totals 14 residues. The CDR3 sequence: CASSPEVGPYEQYF. The CDR3 DNA is TGTGCCAGCTCCCCGGAGGTAGGACCCTACGAGCAGTACTTC.

The chain links TRBV10-1 to TRBJ2-7; D is perhaps TRBD1 (6 bases). Germline CDR1 and CDR2: WNHNN and SYGVQD (reference sequence). V was trimmed by 3 bases and J by 1 base, leaving 10 bases between them. This CDR3 region has 14 residues. The CDR3: CASSDSDSSYEQYF. The CDR3, as DNA: TGCGCCAGCAGTGATTCGGACAGTTCCTACGAGCAGTACTTC.

This clone was counted at least ten times. Other DNA sequences in the sample encode the same CDR3. The chain has TRBV14 and TRBJ2-4, with 7 bases identical to TRBD2. CDR3 length: 12 amino acids. The V gene's germline CDR1 is SGHDN and CDR2 FVKESK. V lost 9 bases, J lost 7 bases, and 6 bases stayed unmatched. The CDR3 DNA follows: TGTGCCAGTCAGACTAGCATGAACATTCAGTACTTC. This gives the protein CASQTSMNIQYF.

V and J are TRBV25-1 and TRBJ1-2; D is perhaps TRBD1 (5 bases). The V end was cut by 1 base, the J end by 6 bases, with 12 bases between. The CDR3 has 14 amino acids. From germline, CDR1 is MGHDK and CDR2 SYGVNS. The CDR3, as DNA: TGTGCCAGCAGTGAATCTGGGCGGGGGAATGGCTACACCTTC. It translates to CASSESGRGNGYTF.

The rearrangement uses TRBV27 and TRBJ1-6, with TRBD1 matching 7 bases. There are 14 residues in the CDR3. In germline, CDR1 is MNHEY, CDR2 SMNVEV (reference sequence). Germline trimming cut 1 base from V and 7 bases from J; bases unmatched to any gene: 1. CDR3 loop: CASSLWDSNSPLHF. The CDR3 DNA reads as TGTGCCAGCAGTTTATGGGACAGCAATTCACCCCTCCACTTT.

The gene calls are TRBV5-1 and TRBJ1-1; 9 bases are a match to TRBD1. The CDR3 runs to 15 residues. Per germline, CDR1 SGHRS and CDR2 YFSETQ. V shed 0 bases and J 4 bases; nucleotides not matched to a gene: 4. The CDR3 DNA reads as TGCGCCAGCAGCTTGGATGGGACAGGGCTCACTGAAGCTTTCTTT. Residues: CASSLDGTGLTEAFF.

This clone is termed medium-sized. V usage is TRBV10-2 and J usage is TRBJ2-1; D gene ambiguous. Germline V gene sequence: CDR1 WSHSY, CDR2 SAAADI. Trimming pared 5 bases from V and 4 bases from J, leaving 6 bases between. The CDR3 totals 12 residues. The CDR3 nucleotides are TGCGCCAGCAGTTTAAAGTACAATGAGCAGTTCTTC. This translates into CASSLKYNEQFF.

The V call is TRBV6-6, the J call TRBJ1-6; 9 positions match TRBD1. This CDR3 comprises 15 residues. The V segment lost 4 bases and the J segment 10 bases; nucleotides outside the gene matches: 8. CDR1 and CDR2 from the germline V gene are MNHNY and SVGAGI (reference sequence). For the CDR3, the DNA is TGTGCCAGCAGTTCTCGGACAGGGGATCCGTCACCCCTCCACTTT. Protein: CASSSRTGDPSPLHF.

The rearrangement uses TRBV5-1 and TRBJ1-5, with no clear D. CDR3 size: 16 residues. V lost 0 bases and J lost 5, with 15 bases in between. Germline loops: CDR1 SGHRS, CDR2 YFSETQ. The CDR3 sequence is CASSLGHRDTDQPQHF. CDR3 sequence (DNA): TGCGCCAGCAGCTTGGGTCATAGGGATACGGATCAGCCCCAGCATTTT.

V is TRBV5-1 and J is TRBJ2-7, with 8 bases that match TRBD2. CDR1 SGHRS and CDR2 YFSETQ come from the germline V gene. The J segment lost 3 bases and the V segment lost 0 bases, leaving 5 bases of the junction unmatched. CDR3 size: 15 residues. CDR3 loop: CASSLAAGGYYEQYF. In DNA form, the CDR3 reads TGCGCCAGCAGCTTGGCCGCGGGGGGTTACTACGAGCAGTACTTC.

This clone has only a few counts. This chain uses TRBV15 with TRBJ2-7; maybe TRBD2 (6 bases). This CDR3 has 13 amino acids. Germline CDR1 LNHNV, CDR2 YYDKDF (reference sequence). Deletions cut 10 bases from V and 4 bases from J, with 17 bases between. The CDR3 sequence is CAIPWAGSYEQYF. In DNA, the CDR3 is TGTGCCATTCCTTGGGCCGGGAGTTACGAGCAGTACTTC.

The rearrangement uses TRBV6-8 and TRBJ2-1, with 7 bases matching TRBD2. The V and J ends lost 6 bases and 7 bases, in that order; junction bases with no gene match: 15. CDR1 and CDR2 (germline): MNHGY, SAAAGT. The CDR3 consists of 16 residues. This CDR3 reads CASRPLRSGELNEQFF. In DNA form, the CDR3 reads TGTGCCAGCAGACCGCTAAGGAGCGGGGAACTAAATGAGCAGTTCTTC.

The V and J genes are TRBV20-1 and TRBJ2-3, with 9 bases aligning to TRBD2. The length of the CDR3 is 15 residues. The J segment lost 2 bases and the V segment lost 2 bases, leaving 5 bases of the junction unmatched. Germline V gives CDR1 DFQATT, CDR2 SNEGSKA (reference sequence). For the CDR3, the DNA is TGCAGTGCTAGATCCTCTAGCGGGGTCACAGATACGCAGTATTTT. Amino acid sequence: CSARSSSGVTDTQYF.

The table lists this clone with a few counts. J is TRBJ1-5 and V is TRBV12-3 or TRBV12-4; no clear D gene. Trimming shortened V by 6 bases and J by 2 bases, and 11 bases separated the two germline ends. The CDR3 spans 14 residues. The CDR3 spells CASSVGGRNQPQHF. CDR3 nucleotide sequence: TGTGCCAGCAGCGTGGGTGGGCGCAATCAGCCCCAGCATTTT.

V is TRBV12-3 or TRBV12-4 and J is TRBJ2-2, with 11 bases fitting TRBD2. V shed 3 bases, J shed 5 bases, and the junction held 14 bases outside the gene matches. The CDR3 sequence is 19 residues long. CDR3 residues: CASSFRFSGRAGETGELFF. DNA of the CDR3: TGTGCCAGCAGTTTCAGATTTAGCGGGAGGGCCGGAGAGACCGGGGAGCTGTTTTTT.

This clone has only a few counts. This sequence joins TRBV28 and TRBJ1-6; no firm D call. V was trimmed by 6 bases and J by 6 bases, leaving 18 bases between them. This CDR3 spans 16 amino acids. Germline CDR1 reads MDHEN; CDR2 reads SYDVKM. CDR3 DNA sequence: TGTGCCAGCAGCAGGACGGATCTAATCTTTAATTCACCCCTCCACTTT. Its translation: CASSRTDLIFNSPLHF.

By sample fraction, this clone is medium-sized. The genes are TRBV20-1 and TRBJ1-2; D uncertain. V shed 4 bases and J shed 8 bases, with 11 bases lying between them. Germline V gives CDR1 DFQATT, CDR2 SNEGSKA (reference sequence). CDR3 length: 11 residues. The CDR3, as DNA: TGCAGTGCTACACATAGCGGAGGCTACACCTTC. Protein: CSATHSGGYTF.

This clone was detected a few times. J is TRBJ1-1 and V is TRBV6-1; no clear D gene. V lost 4 bases to trimming and J lost 6 bases, with 9 bases between them. Per the germline V gene, CDR1 is MNHNS and CDR2 is SASEGT. The CDR3 contains 12 residues. The CDR3 region has the DNA TGTGCCAGCAGTGCCTCGGGAGCTGAAGCTTTCTTT. Its translation: CASSASGAEAFF.

By proportion, this clone is medium-sized. This chain connects TRBV7-9 to TRBJ2-6; D unresolved. Trimming pared 5 bases from V and 2 bases from J, leaving 10 bases between. The CDR3 covers 15 residues. CDR1 and CDR2 from the germline V gene are SEHNR and FQNEAQ (reference sequence). CDR3: CASSPTLPGANVLTF. DNA of the CDR3: TGTGCCAGCAGCCCCACCCTCCCTGGGGCCAACGTCCTGACTTTC.

J is TRBJ2-1 and V is TRBV2; TRBD2 matches at 8 bases. J gave up 3 bases and V 7 bases, and 5 bases lay outside the gene matches. Germline V gene data show CDR1 as SNHLY and CDR2 as FYNNEI. CDR3 size: 14 residues. In DNA form, the CDR3 reads TGTGCCAGCATGCCGGGGACTAGCTACAATGAGCAGTTCTTC. As protein: CASMPGTSYNEQFF.

The rearrangement uses TRBV27 and TRBJ2-7; 9 bases are shared with TRBD2. Germline V gene sequence: CDR1 MNHEY, CDR2 SMNVEV (reference sequence). This CDR3 has 16 residues. V shed 0 bases, J shed 4 bases, and the junction held 7 bases outside the gene matches. In DNA form, the CDR3 reads TGTGCCAGCAGTTTATCGGCGGGACTAGCCCAATACGAGCAGTACTTC. Its protein is CASSLSAGLAQYEQYF.